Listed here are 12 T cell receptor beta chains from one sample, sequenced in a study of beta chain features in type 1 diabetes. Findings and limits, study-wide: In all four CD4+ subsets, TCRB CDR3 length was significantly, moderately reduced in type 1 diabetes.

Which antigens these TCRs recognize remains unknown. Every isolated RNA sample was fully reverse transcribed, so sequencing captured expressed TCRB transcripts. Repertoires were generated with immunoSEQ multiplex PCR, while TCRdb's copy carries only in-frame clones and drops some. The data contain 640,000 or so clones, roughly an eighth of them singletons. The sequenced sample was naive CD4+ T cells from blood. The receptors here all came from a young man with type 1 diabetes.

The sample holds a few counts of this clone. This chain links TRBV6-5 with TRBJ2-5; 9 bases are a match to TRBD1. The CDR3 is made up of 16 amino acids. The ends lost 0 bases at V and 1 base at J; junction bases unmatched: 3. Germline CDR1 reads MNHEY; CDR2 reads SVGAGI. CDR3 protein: CASSYSWTGVQETQYF. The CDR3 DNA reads TGTGCCAGCAGTTACTCGTGGACAGGGGTCCAAGAGACCCAGTACTTC.

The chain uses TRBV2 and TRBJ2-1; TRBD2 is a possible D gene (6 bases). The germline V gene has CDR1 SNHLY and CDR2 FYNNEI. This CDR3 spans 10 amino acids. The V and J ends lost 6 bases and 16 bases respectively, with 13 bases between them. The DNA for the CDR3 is TGTGCCAGCAGCGAACGGGGGTCCTTCTTC. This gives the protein CASSERGSFF.

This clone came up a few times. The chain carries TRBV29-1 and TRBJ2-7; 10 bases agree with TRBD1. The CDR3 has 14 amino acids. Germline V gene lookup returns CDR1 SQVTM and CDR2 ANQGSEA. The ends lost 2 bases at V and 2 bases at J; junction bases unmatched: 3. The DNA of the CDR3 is TGCAGCGTTGAAACCGGACAGGGGGCCTACGAGCAGTACTTC. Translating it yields CSVETGQGAYEQYF.

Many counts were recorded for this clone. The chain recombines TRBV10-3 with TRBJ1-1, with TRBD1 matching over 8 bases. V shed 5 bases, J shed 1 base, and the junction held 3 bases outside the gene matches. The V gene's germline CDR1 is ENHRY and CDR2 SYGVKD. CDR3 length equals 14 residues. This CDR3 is CAISLTGENTEAFF. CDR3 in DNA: TGTGCCATCAGTTTGACAGGGGAGAACACTGAAGCTTTCTTT.

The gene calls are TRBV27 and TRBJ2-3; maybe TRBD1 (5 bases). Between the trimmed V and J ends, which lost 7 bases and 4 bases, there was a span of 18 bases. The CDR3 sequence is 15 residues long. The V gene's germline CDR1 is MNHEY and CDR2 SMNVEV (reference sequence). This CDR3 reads CASTPPGREADTQYF. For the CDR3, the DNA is TGTGCCAGCACCCCCCCGGGCAGGGAAGCAGATACGCAGTATTTT.

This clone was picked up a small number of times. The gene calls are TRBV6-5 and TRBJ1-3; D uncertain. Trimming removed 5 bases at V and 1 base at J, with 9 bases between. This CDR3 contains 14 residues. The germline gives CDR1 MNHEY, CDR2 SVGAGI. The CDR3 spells CASSEVRSGNTIYF. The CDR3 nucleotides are TGTGCCAGCAGTGAGGTCCGTTCTGGAAACACCATATATTTT.

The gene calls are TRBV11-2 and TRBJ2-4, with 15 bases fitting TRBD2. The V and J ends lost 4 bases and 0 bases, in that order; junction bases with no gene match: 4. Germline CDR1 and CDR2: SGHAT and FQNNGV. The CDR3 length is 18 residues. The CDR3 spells CASSSGLAGGLAKNIQYF. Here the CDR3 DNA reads TGTGCCAGCAGCTCGGGACTAGCGGGGGGCCTAGCCAAAAACATTCAGTACTTC. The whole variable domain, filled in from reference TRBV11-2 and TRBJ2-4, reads EAGVAQSPRYKIIEKRQSVAFWCNPISGHATLYWYQQILGQGPKLLIQFQNNGVVDDSQLPKDRFSAERLKGVDSTLKIQPAKLEDSAVYLCASSSGLAGGLAKNIQYFGAGTRLSVL.

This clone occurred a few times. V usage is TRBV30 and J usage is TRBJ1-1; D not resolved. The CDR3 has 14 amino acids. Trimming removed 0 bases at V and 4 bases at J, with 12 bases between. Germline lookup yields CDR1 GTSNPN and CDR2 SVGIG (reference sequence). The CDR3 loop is CAWSVWVLRTEAFF. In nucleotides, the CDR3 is TGTGCCTGGAGTGTTTGGGTGTTGCGCACTGAAGCTTTCTTT.

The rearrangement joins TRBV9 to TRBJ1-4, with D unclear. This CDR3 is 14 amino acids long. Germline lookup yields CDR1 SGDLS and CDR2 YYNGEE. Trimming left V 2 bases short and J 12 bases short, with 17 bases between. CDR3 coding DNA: TGTGCCAGCAGCGTCGGTTCGGGTCGCGGGGAACTGTTTTTT. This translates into CASSVGSGRGELFF.

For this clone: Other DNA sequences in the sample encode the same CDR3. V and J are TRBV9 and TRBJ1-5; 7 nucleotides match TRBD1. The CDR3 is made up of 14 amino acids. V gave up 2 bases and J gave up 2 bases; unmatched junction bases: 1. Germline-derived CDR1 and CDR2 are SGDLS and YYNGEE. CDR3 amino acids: CASSVTGGNQPQHF. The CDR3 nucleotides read TGTGCCAGCAGCGTTACAGGGGGCAATCAGCCCCAGCATTTT.

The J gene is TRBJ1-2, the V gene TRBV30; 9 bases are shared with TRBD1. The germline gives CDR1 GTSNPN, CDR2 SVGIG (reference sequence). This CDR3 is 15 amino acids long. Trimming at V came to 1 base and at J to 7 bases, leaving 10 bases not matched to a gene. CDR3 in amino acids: CAWSGQDRGFGGYTF. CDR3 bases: TGTGCCTGGAGTGGACAGGACAGGGGTTTCGGTGGCTACACCTTC.

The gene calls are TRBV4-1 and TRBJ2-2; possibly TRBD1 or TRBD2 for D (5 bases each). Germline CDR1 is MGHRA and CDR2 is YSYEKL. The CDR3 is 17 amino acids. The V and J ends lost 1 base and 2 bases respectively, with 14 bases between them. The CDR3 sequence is CASSQAPLGPNTGELFF. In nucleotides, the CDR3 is TGCGCCAGCAGCCAAGCACCACTGGGACCAAACACCGGGGAGCTGTTTTTT.